The 6 T cell receptor beta chains reported below all come from one sample, sequenced in a study of CD8 T cells in Susac syndrome. Reverse transcription of about 0.45 to 1 ug RNA was performed with random hexamers. TCRdb reprocessed the immunoSEQ multiplex PCR reads with MiXCR, giving one entry per CDR3 protein. In the table there are about 120,000 distinct CDR3 sequences, 94% of which are singletons. Material: CD4+ T cells from PBMCs. The origin of the receptors is a human donor in good health.

This chain uses TRBV11-2 with TRBJ2-1; 10 bases map to TRBD2. J was trimmed by 6 bases and V by 6 bases; bases with no gene match: 5. Germline loops: CDR1 SGHAT, CDR2 FQNNGV. The CDR3 length is 14 residues. The CDR3 DNA reads as TGTGCCAGCAGAACTAGCGGGAACATCAATGAGCAGTTCTTC. The encoded protein is CASRTSGNINEQFF.

The chain combines TRBV19 with TRBJ2-2, with D perhaps being TRBD1 or TRBD2 (5 bases each). V was pared by 6 bases and J by 14 bases, with 19 bases between. The CDR3 contains 13 residues. Per the germline V gene, CDR1 is LNHDA and CDR2 is SQIVND (reference sequence). CDR3 region: CASSLRDLNTLFF. The DNA of the CDR3 is TGTGCCAGTAGCCTCCGGGACCTCAACACTCTGTTTTTT.

V gene TRBV28 combines with J gene TRBJ2-7, with 11 bases aligning to TRBD1. The ends lost 8 bases at V and 6 bases at J; junction bases unmatched: 6. CDR3 length equals 13 residues. The V gene's germline CDR1 is MDHEN and CDR2 SYDVKM. CDR3 amino acids: CASFSGTGGEQYF. As DNA, the CDR3 is TGTGCCAGCTTCTCCGGGACAGGGGGCGAGCAGTACTTC.

The V call is TRBV4-3, the J call TRBJ2-6; D remains unclear. This CDR3 contains 18 residues. CDR1 and CDR2 (germline): LGHNA, YSLEER. The germline V and J ends were trimmed by 0 bases and 4 bases, with 16 bases remaining between them. In nucleotides, the CDR3 is TGCGCCAGCAGCCAAGATCCTGACTCCTCTCGCGGGGCCAACGTCCTGACTTTC. Its translation is CASSQDPDSSRGANVLTF.

This chain uses TRBV20-1 with TRBJ2-5; TRBD2 aligns across 15 bases. Germline trimming cut 6 bases from V and 4 bases from J; bases unmatched to any gene: 6. CDR1 and CDR2 (germline): DFQATT, SNEGSKA (reference sequence). The CDR3 spans 15 residues. As DNA, the CDR3 is TGCAGTGCAAGGACTAGCGGGGGGGATAGAGAGACCCAGTACTTC. As protein: CSARTSGGDRETQYF.

The chain is built from TRBV12-3 or TRBV12-4 and TRBJ1-4; D uncertain. Trimming pared 3 bases from V and 8 bases from J, leaving 13 bases between. The CDR3 has 14 amino acids. The chain's CDR3 is CASSFGGGGEKLFF. The CDR3 bases are TGTGCCAGCAGTTTTGGAGGAGGAGGGGAAAAACTGTTTTTT.